This entry is about one T cell receptor (beta chain). The entry originates in a study of blood T cell repertoires in COVID-19. Study information: T cells, B-cell-depleted T cells, or PBMCs supplied cDNA or gDNA.

V lost 4 bases and J lost 6, with 13 bases in between. This CDR3 comprises 14 residues. Germline CDR1 reads LGHDT; CDR2 reads YNNKEL (reference sequence). Authors' data handling: How many nucleated cells were present was estimated from reference gene primer amplification. Method: immunoSEQ multiplex PCR; TCRdb's copy keeps in-frame clones and lacks some. Clonal size and the V and J genes are those of that table, whereas D and trimming came from the DNA. The table shows a few hundred thousand clones, with 75% to 90% occurring only once. Material for sequencing was peripheral blood. The genes are TRBV3-1 (or the pseudogene TRBV3-2) and TRBJ1-5; D remains unclear. The source is a woman aged 45-60 years who had recovered from COVID-19. CDR3 loop: CASSLAEVGQPQHF. The CDR3, as DNA: TGTGCCAGCAGCCTAGCCGAGGTAGGTCAGCCCCAGCATTTT.